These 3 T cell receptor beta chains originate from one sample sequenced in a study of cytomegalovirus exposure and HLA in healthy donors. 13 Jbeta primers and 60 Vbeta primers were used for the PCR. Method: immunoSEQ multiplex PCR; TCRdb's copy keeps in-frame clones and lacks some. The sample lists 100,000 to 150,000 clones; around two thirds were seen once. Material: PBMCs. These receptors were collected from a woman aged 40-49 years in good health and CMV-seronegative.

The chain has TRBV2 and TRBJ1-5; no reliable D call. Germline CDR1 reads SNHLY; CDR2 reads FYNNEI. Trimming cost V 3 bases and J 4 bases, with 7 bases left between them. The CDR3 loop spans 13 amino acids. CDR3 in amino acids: CASSDFVNQPQHF. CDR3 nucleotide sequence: TGTGCCAGCAGTGACTTCGTAAATCAGCCCCAGCATTTT.

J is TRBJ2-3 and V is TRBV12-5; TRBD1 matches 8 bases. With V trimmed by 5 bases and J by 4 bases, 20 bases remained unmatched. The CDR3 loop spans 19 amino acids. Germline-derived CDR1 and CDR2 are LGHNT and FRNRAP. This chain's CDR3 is CASGPPPRISTGVADTQYF. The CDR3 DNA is TGTGCTAGTGGTCCCCCTCCGCGAATCTCGACAGGGGTGGCAGATACGCAGTATTTT.

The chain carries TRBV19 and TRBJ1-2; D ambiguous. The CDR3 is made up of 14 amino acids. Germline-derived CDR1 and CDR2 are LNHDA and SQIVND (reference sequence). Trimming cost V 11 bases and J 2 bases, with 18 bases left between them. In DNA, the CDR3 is TGTGCCGTGAGAGGGTCCTCCATAAACTATGGCTACACCTTC. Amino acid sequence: CAVRGSSINYGYTF. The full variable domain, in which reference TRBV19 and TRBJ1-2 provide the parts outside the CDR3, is DGGITQSPKYLFRKEGQNVTLSCEQNLNHDAMYWYRQDPGQGLRLIYYSQIVNDFQKGDIAEGYSVSREKKESFPLTVTSAQKNPTAFYLCAVRGSSINYGYTFGSGTRLTVV.